The clone carrying this TCR beta chain has only a few counts. What it binds is unknown. The sample is drawn from a study of OX40 agonist ivuxolimab in advanced cancers. Method: immunoSEQ multiplex PCR; TCRdb's copy keeps in-frame clones and lacks some. The sample includes 80,000 or so clones, more than 85% of them seen just once. Findings of the study overall: Part of the nonresponder group also had normalized T-cell clonal expansion that was low. No determination was made of the antigen specificity of the expanded peripheral T cells. Both blood CD4+ and CD8+ T cells showed clonal growth by week 6 at 0.1 to 3.0 mg/kg.

Trimming at V came to 4 bases and at J to 1 base, leaving 6 bases not matched to a gene. This CDR3 spans 15 amino acids. The germline V gene has CDR1 MDHEN and CDR2 SYDVKM. The TCR was taken from an adult with an advanced solid tumor such as melanoma, head and neck, liver or kidney cancer. The chain joins TRBV28 to TRBJ2-5; TRBD1 matches at 7 bases. The sequenced sample was CD4+ or CD8+ T cells sorted from blood, obtained in a trial of the OX40 agonist ivuxolimab. The CDR3 DNA is TGTGCCAGCAGTTCCCATCAGGGGGTCCAAGAGACCCAGTACTTC. It translates to CASSSHQGVQETQYF. The full variable domain, completed using reference TRBV28 and TRBJ2-5, is DVKVTQSSRYLVKRTGEKVFLECVQDMDHENMFWYRQDPGLGLRLIYFSYDVKMKEKGDIPEGYSVSREKKERFSLILESASTNQTSMYLCASSSHQGVQETQYFGPGTRLLVL.